The present entry profiles one TCR beta chain with its context. Its antigen remains unknown. Assay: immunoSEQ multiplex PCR; the TCRdb copy retains only in-frame clones and omits some. Here the sample spans 130,000 to 150,000 clones, around 91% being singletons. The sample originates from a study of T cell responses to AZD1222 COVID-19 vaccine. Findings and limits, study-wide: Repertoire sampling occurred only after the peak T cell response. Females made up more of the donors, who were largely white British, and clonal diversity may have come out too low. Vaccination with two AZD1222 doses was followed by a rise in Spike-specific TCR breadth and depth. Vaccine-associated CD4 TCRs spanned spike, dominant at 160-218 and 743-854.

The specimen was peripheral blood, collected on day 0 of AZD1222 vaccination. The TCR sequence derives from an adult in good health.

CDR3 DNA sequence: TGTGCCAGCAGTCTCCAGGGGGCAAGGGGCTACACCTTC. It translates to CASSLQGARGYTF. This chain joins TRBV5-4 and TRBJ1-2, with TRBD1 matching 8 bases. V shed 5 bases and J 8 bases; nucleotides not matched to a gene: 8. CDR1 and CDR2 from the germline V gene are SGHNT and YYREEE (reference sequence). The CDR3 has 13 residues.